This TCR beta chain originates from a study of regulatory and conventional T cells in RAG deficiency listed by TCRdb under 2017. As for the study more broadly: To compare the diversity and composition of the repertoires of Treg, conventional CD4+ and CD8+ T cells between RAG-deficient patients and healthy controls, the study applied high-throughput TCR beta sequencing.

Spanning cysteine to phenylalanine, the CDR3 consists of 12 amino acids. Only the CDR3 portion is preserved as DNA: 36 bases, with reading frame beginning at the first base. At the junction V is shortened by 5 bases and J by 5 bases, with 9 bases in between. The germline V gene encodes CDR1 MNHNS and CDR2 SASEGT. Library preparation was by the immunoSEQ multiplex PCR assay. Rearranged TCR beta chain products were amplified from genomic DNA of sorted T-cell subsets and sequenced. In the source study's methods: Shannon entropy and Simpson indices were used to measure how diverse the repertoire of productive TCR beta rearrangements was. To assess clonal expansion, the frequencies of the 100 most abundant productive TCR beta clonotypes were added up as a share of total reads. The TRB repertoires were scored with a self-reactivity index built on which amino acids appear at CDR3beta positions 6 and 7. Repertoire analyses used two-way ANOVA; flow cytometric analyses used Student t or Mann-Whitney tests. Here the immuneACCESS table is served through TCRdb, limited to in-frame sequences with V and J called. Missing clones are a known gap in these copies; in checked studies unresolved V genes cover under half, and the rest lacks a known reason. That table supplies the V and J calls and clone size; D and trimming were determined from the DNA. The sample includes approximately 22,000 clones, with around 96% observed a single time. The ten largest clones capture over 1% of the sample.

Before genomic DNA extraction, conventional CD4+ T cells were purified from blood as CD25-low CD127-high cells. For repertoire analyses, the comparison group consisted of eight healthy control donors. A remark on this clone: The antigen it binds to is not known. It has no much larger one-base neighbor in the sample; base qualities were not kept.

Study-wide conclusions, independent of this receptor: Some T-cell subset analyses were not done for some subjects. Rather than being bona fide Treg cells, the sorted CD25-high CD127-low cells in Omenn syndrome patients may represent peripherally activated cells. In Omenn syndrome and CID/AS patients compared with controls, roughly 99-fold fewer unique TCR beta sequences were detected from Treg cells, versus 9.5 to 10-fold fewer for other subsets. All patient T-cell subsets had shorter CDR3 lengths; Omenn syndrome patients showed >80% Treg-Tconv repertoire overlap at nucleotide and amino acid level. Markedly lower Shannon entropy and higher Simpson indices were observed in RAG-deficient patients than in control T-cell subpopulations.

These data are also associated with another study on regulatory T cells. The second paper states: For the multiplex PCR, 52 forward TRBV primers and 13 reverse TRBJ primers were used, and amplification bias was corrected with both assay-based and computational methods. Restricted unique TRB V-J pairs and skewed V and J gene usage were observed in patient repertoires, most markedly in regulatory T cells. Between CD3G-deficient patients and healthy controls, the study compared T-cell receptor beta repertoires in sorted regulatory T cells, conventional CD4+ T cells and CD8+ T cells. Ficoll density separation was used to isolate peripheral blood mononuclear cells. Rearranged TRB loci were amplified from genomic DNA by multiplex PCR within the immunoSEQ assay. TRB amplicons were sequenced on an Illumina HiSeq platform. Raw sequences were error-filtered and aligned to reference gene sequences by custom algorithms and were subsequently analyzed with the immunoSEQ online tools. Frequencies of productive and nonproductive TRB rearrangements were evaluated among both unique and total sequences. For group comparisons, t tests, Mann-Whitney tests or two-way ANOVA were performed in Prism software.

This receptor chain uses TRBV6-1 and TRBJ1-2; no D segment can be confidently identified. The TCR sequence derives from a human donor in good health. Specimen: CD25- CD4+ T cells sorted from blood. The DNA sequence is TGTGCCAGCAGTCTTGTCGGGTATGGCTACACCTTC. This translates into CASSLVGYGYTF.